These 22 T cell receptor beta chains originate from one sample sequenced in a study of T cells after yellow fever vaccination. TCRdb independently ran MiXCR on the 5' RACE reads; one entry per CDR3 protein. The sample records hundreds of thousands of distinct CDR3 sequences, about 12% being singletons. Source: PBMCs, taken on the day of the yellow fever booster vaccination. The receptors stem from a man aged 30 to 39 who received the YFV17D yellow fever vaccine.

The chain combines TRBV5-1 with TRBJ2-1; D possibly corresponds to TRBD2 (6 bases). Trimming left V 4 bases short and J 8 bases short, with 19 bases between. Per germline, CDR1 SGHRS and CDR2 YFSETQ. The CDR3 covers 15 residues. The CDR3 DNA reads TGCGCCAGCAGCATGGGACTCTTGGCTGGAGATGAGCAGTTCTTC. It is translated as CASSMGLLAGDEQFF.

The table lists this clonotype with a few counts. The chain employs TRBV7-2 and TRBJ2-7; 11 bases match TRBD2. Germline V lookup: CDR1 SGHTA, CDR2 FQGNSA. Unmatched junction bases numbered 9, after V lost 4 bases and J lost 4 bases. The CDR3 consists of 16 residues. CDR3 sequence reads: CASSSIAGGPVYEQYF. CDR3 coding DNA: TGTGCCAGCAGCTCTATAGCGGGAGGGCCGGTTTACGAGCAGTACTTC.

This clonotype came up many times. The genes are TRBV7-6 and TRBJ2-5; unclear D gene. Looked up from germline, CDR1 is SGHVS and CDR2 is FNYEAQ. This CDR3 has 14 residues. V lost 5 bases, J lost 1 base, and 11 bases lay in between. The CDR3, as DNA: TGTGCCAGCAGCAAAGGGTCGAGCCAAGAGACCCAGTACTTC. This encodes CASSKGSSQETQYF.

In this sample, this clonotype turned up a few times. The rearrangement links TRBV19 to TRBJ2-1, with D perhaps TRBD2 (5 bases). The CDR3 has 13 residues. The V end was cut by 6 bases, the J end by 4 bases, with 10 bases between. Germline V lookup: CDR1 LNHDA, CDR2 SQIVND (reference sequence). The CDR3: CASRRDQYNEQFF. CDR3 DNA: TGTGCCAGTAGGAGGGATCAATACAATGAGCAGTTCTTC.

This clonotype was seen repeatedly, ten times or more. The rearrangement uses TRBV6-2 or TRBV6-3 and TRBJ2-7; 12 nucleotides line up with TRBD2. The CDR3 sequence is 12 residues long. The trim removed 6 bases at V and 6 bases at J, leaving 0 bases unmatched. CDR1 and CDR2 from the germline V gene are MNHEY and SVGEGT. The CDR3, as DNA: TGTGCCAGCAGACTAGCGGGAGGCGAGCAGTACTTC. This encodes CASRLAGGEQYF.

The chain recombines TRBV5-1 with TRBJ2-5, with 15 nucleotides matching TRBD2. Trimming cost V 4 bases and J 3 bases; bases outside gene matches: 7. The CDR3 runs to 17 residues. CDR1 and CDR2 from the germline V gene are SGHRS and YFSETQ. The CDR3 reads CASSLGTSGRNEETQYF. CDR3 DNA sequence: TGCGCCAGCAGCCTCGGGACTAGCGGGAGGAATGAAGAGACCCAGTACTTC.

The CDR3 DNA is TGCAGTGCTAGAGATCTTGCCCTCCGGGAGCTGTTTTTT. This codes for CSARDLALRELFF. The chain carries TRBV20-1 and TRBJ2-2; D call uncertain. V lost 0 bases and J lost 9, with 11 bases in between. This CDR3 region has 13 residues. Germline CDR1 and CDR2: DFQATT and SNEGSKA (reference sequence).

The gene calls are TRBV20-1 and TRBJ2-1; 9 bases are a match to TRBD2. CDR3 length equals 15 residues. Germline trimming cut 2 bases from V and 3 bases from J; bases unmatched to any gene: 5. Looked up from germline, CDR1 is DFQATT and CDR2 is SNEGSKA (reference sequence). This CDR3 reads CSARWPSGVYNEQFF. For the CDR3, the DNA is TGCAGTGCTAGATGGCCTAGCGGGGTCTACAATGAGCAGTTCTTC.

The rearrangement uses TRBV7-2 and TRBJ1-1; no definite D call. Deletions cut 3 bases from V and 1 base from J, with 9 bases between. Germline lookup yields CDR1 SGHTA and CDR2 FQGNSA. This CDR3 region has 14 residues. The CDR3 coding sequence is TGTGCCAGCAGCTTTTACCAAAGGAACACTGAAGCTTTCTTT. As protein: CASSFYQRNTEAFF. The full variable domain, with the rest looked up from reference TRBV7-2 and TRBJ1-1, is GAGVSQSPSNKVTEKGKDVELRCDPISGHTALYWYRQSLGQGLEFLIYFQGNSAPDKSGLPSDRFSAERTGGSVSTLTIQRTQQEDSAVYLCASSFYQRNTEAFFGQGTRLTVV.

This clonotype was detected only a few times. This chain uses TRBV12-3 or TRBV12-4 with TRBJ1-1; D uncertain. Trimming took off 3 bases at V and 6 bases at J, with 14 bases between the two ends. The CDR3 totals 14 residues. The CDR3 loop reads CASSFWGEASEAFF. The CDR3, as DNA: TGTGCCAGCAGTTTTTGGGGAGAAGCTTCTGAAGCTTTCTTT.

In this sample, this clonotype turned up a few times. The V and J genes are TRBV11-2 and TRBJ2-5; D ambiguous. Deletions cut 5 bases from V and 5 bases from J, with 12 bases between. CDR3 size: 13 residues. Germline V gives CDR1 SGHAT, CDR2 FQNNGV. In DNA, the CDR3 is TGTGCCAGCAGCCAGACCGGCCAGGAGACCCAGTACTTC. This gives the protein CASSQTGQETQYF. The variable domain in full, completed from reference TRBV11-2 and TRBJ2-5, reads EAGVAQSPRYKIIEKRQSVAFWCNPISGHATLYWYQQILGQGPKLLIQFQNNGVVDDSQLPKDRFSAERLKGVDSTLKIQPAKLEDSAVYLCASSQTGQETQYFGPGTRLLVL.

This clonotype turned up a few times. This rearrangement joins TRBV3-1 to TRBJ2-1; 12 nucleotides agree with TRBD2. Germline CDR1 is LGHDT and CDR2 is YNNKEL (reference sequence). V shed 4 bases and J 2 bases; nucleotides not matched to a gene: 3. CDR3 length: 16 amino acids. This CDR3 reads CASSPWTSGAYNEQFF. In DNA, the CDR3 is TGTGCCAGCAGCCCTTGGACTAGCGGGGCCTACAATGAGCAGTTCTTC.

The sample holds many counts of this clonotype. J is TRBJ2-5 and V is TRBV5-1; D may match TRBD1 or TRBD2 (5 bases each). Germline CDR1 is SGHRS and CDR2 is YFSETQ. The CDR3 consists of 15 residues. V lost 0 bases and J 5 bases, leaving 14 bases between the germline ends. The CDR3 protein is CASSLDGTRMETQYF. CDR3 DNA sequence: TGCGCCAGCAGCTTGGACGGGACCCGCATGGAGACCCAGTACTTC.

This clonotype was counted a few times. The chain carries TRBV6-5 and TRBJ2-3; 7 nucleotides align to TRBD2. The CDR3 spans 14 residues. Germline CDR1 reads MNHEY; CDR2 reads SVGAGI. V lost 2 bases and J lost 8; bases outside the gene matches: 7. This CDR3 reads CASSYGAGEGTQYF. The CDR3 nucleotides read TGTGCCAGCAGTTACGGGGCGGGAGAGGGTACGCAGTATTTT.

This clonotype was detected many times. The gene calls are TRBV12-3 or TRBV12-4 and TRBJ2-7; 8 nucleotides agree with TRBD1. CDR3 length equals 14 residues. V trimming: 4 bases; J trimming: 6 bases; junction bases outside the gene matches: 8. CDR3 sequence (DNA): TGTGCCAGCAGTTGGGGACAGGAGGTAGGCGAGCAGTACTTC. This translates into CASSWGQEVGEQYF.

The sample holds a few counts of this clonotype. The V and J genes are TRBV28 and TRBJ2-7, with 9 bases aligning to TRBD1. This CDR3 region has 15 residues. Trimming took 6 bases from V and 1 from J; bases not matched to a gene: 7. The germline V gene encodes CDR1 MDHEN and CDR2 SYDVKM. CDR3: CASSHRGRGSYEQYF. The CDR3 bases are TGTGCCAGCAGCCACAGGGGGCGCGGGTCCTACGAGCAGTACTTC. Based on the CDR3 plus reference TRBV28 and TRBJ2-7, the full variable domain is DVKVTQSSRYLVKRTGEKVFLECVQDMDHENMFWYRQDPGLGLRLIYFSYDVKMKEKGDIPEGYSVSREKKERFSLILESASTNQTSMYLCASSHRGRGSYEQYFGPGTRLTVT.

The CDR3 spells CSAEPLWAEASSYEQYF. CDR3 bases: TGCAGTGCTGAACCCCTTTGGGCGGAGGCCAGCTCCTACGAGCAGTACTTC. The V gene is TRBV20-1, the J gene TRBJ2-7, with D perhaps TRBD2 (5 bases). The CDR3 is 17 residues long. Trimming stripped 5 bases from V and 0 bases from J, with 23 bases between. Per germline, CDR1 DFQATT and CDR2 SNEGSKA (reference sequence).

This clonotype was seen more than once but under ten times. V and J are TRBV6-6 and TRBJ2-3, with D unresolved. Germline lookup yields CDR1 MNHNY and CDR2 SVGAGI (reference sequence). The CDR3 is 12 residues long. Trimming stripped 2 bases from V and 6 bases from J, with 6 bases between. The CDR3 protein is CASSYPRDTQYF. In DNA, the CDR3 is TGTGCCAGCAGTTACCCCCGGGATACGCAGTATTTT.

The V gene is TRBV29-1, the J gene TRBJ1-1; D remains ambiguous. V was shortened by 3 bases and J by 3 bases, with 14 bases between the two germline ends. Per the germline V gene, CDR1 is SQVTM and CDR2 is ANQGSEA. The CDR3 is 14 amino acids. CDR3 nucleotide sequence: TGCAGCGTTGATAGGGCAAAATGGGACACTGAAGCTTTCTTT. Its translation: CSVDRAKWDTEAFF.

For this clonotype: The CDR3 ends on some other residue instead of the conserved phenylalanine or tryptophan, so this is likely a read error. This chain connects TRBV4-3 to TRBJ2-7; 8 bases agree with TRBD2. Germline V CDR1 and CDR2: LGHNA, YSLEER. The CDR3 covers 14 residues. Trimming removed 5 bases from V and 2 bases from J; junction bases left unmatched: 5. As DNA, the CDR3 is TGCGCCAGCAGCGGACAAGCGGGAGCCTACGAGCAGTACTCC. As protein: CASSGQAGAYEQYS.

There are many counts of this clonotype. In DNA form, the CDR3 reads TGCAGCGCCTTTATGAGGACTAGATTGTACAATGAGCAGTTCTTC. As protein: CSAFMRTRLYNEQFF. The V gene is TRBV29-1, the J gene TRBJ2-1; 7 bases are shared with TRBD2. Germline V gene data show CDR1 as SQVTM and CDR2 as ANQGSEA. Trimming cost V 7 bases and J 4 bases; bases outside gene matches: 13. The CDR3 has 15 residues.

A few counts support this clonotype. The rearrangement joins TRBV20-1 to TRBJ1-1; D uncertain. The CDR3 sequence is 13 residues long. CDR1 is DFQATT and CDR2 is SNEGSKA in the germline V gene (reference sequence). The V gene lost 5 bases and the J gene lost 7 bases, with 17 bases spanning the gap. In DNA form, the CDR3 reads TGCAGTGCTCCTGGTAGGGCCCGAGATGAAGCTTTCTTT. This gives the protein CSAPGRARDEAFF.